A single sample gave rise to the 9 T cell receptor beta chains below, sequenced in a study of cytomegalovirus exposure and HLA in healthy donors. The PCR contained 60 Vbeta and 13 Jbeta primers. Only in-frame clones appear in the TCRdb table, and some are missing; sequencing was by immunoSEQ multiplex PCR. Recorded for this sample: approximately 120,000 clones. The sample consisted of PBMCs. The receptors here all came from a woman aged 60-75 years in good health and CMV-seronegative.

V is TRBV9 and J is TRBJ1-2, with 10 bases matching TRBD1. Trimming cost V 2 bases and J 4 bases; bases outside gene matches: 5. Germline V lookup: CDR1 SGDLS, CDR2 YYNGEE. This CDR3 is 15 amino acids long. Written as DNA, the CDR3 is TGTGCCAGCAGCGTCTCCGGGACAGGGGTCTATGGCTACACCTTC. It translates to CASSVSGTGVYGYTF.

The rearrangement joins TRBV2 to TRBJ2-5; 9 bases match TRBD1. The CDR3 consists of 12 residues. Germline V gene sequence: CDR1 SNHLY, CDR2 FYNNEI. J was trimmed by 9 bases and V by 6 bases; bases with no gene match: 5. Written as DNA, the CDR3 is TGTGCCAGCAGAGACAGGGGGATCGCCCAGTACTTC. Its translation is CASRDRGIAQYF.

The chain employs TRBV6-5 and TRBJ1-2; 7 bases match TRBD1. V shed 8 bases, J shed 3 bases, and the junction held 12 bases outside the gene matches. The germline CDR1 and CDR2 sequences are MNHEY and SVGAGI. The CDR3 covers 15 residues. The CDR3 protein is CASGLNPTGYYGYTF. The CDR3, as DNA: TGTGCCAGCGGCCTAAACCCGACAGGGTACTATGGCTACACCTTC.

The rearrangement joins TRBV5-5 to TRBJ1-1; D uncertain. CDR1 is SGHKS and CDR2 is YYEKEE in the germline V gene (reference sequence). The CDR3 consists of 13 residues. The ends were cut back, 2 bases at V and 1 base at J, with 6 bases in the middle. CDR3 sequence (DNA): TGTGCCAGCAGCTTTGGGAGGAACACTGAAGCTTTCTTT. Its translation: CASSFGRNTEAFF.

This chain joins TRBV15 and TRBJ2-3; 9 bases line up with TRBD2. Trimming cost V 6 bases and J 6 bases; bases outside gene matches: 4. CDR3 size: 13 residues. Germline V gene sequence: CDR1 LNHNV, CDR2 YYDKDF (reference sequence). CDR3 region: CATRVAGGDTQYF. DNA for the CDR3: TGTGCCACCAGAGTGGCGGGGGGGGATACGCAGTATTTT.

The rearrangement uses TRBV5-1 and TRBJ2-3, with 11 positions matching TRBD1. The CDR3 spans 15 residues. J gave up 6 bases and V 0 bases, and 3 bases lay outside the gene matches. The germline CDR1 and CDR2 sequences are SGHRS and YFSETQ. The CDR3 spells CASSLGTGGRDTQYF. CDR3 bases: TGCGCCAGCAGCTTGGGGACAGGGGGCCGGGATACGCAGTATTTT.

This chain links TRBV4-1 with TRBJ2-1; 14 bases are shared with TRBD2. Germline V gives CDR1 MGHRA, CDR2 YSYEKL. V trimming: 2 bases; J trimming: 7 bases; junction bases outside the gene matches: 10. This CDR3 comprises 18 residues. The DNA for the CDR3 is TGCGCCAGCAGCCAACCTTTGACTAGCGGGGGGGCGGGGAATGAGCAGTTCTTC. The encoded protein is CASSQPLTSGGAGNEQFF.

CDR3: CASSSQGASRTEAFF. DNA for the CDR3: TGCGCCAGCAGCTCTCAGGGGGCAAGCCGAACTGAAGCTTTCTTT. The V gene is TRBV5-1, the J gene TRBJ1-1, with 8 positions matching TRBD1. CDR3 length equals 15 residues. In germline, CDR1 is SGHRS, CDR2 YFSETQ. Germline trimming cut 3 bases from V and 5 bases from J; bases unmatched to any gene: 9.

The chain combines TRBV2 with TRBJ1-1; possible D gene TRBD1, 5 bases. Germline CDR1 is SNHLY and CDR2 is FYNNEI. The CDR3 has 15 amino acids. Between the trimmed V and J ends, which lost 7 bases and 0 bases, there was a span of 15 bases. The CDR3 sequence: CASKDTYDMNTEAFF. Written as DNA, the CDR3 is TGTGCCAGCAAGGACACCTACGACATGAACACTGAAGCTTTCTTT.